The clone carrying this T cell receptor (beta chain) was seen many times. No antigen is known for it. 5'RACE with 10-nucleotide random UMIs generated the cDNA. Every sequencing run drew on 15-18 subjects and yielded over 160 million TCR-beta sequences. One entry per CDR3 protein, called by TCRdb with MiXCR from the 5' RACE reads. The sample lists around 100,000 distinct CDR3 sequences; 10% to 11% were seen once. The entry originates in a study of neurological immune-mediated disorders. The CDR3 contains 14 residues. Germline CDR1 DFQATT, CDR2 SNEGSKA (reference sequence). V was trimmed by 2 bases and J by 4 bases, leaving 15 bases between them. Study-wide points: The absence of any CDR3 amino acid sequence shared by expanded clones across subjects suggests that repertoires were private in all groups.

Time point meaning: longitudinal time-point 3. Unsorted libraries were prepared from 2 million PBMCs that had been stored at -80 C. This receptor was obtained from a female donor with HTLV-1-associated myelopathy (HAM/TSP). The V and J genes are TRBV20-1 and TRBJ2-7; D assignment may be TRBD1 or TRBD2 (6 bases each). Material for sequencing was PBMCs. CDR3 nucleotide sequence: TGCAGTGCTAGAAGTCTCAGGGGAGGTTACGAGCAGTACTTC. Amino acid sequence: CSARSLRGGYEQYF.